The 20 T cell receptor beta chains below all came from one sample that was sequenced in a study of control samples from healthy donors and cancer patients. Clones were read by immunoSEQ multiplex PCR, and TCRdb kept only the in-frame ones, dropping some. This table has roughly 120,000 clones, around 93% appearing once. The sample comprised PBMCs. Receptors were obtained from a man aged 50 to 60 with head and neck cancer.

The chain is built from TRBV19 and TRBJ1-2, with D uncertain. The CDR3 contains 11 residues. The germline CDR1 and CDR2 sequences are LNHDA and SQIVND (reference sequence). V was cut by 4 bases and J by 8 bases, with 8 bases left in between. CDR3 in amino acids: CASSTPNGYTF. The CDR3 DNA is TGTGCCAGTAGTACACCCAACGGCTACACCTTC.

The J gene is TRBJ1-2, the V gene TRBV2; D gene ambiguous. The germline gives CDR1 SNHLY, CDR2 FYNNEI. CDR3 length: 10 residues. V lost 8 bases and J 7 bases, leaving 8 bases between the germline ends. For the CDR3, the DNA is TGTGCCAGCTCACTTGGTGGCTACACCTTC. Protein: CASSLGGYTF.

V gene TRBV24-1 combines with J gene TRBJ2-1; D is perhaps TRBD1 (5 bases). V lost 2 bases and J lost 5, with 12 bases in between. This CDR3 contains 15 residues. Germline V CDR1 and CDR2: KGHDR, SFDVKD. The CDR3 loop reads CATSDSLDRDNEQFF. CDR3 bases: TGTGCCACCAGTGATTCCCTCGACAGAGACAATGAGCAGTTCTTC.

The chain employs TRBV6-2 or TRBV6-3 and TRBJ2-3; D is tentatively TRBD1 or TRBD2 (6 bases each). The ends were cut back, 3 bases at V and 2 bases at J, with 12 bases in the middle. Germline CDR1 and CDR2: MNHEY and SVGEGT. The length of the CDR3 is 15 residues. The CDR3 loop is CASSYFGGPTDTQYF. DNA for the CDR3: TGTGCCAGCAGTTATTTCGGGGGCCCCACAGATACGCAGTATTTT.

V gene TRBV7-6 combines with J gene TRBJ2-7; 8 bases agree with TRBD1. The V segment lost 6 bases and the J segment 6 bases; nucleotides outside the gene matches: 7. In germline, CDR1 is SGHVS, CDR2 FNYEAQ. CDR3 length: 13 residues. As DNA, the CDR3 is TGTGCCAGCAGGGACGGACAGGGTACCGAGCAGTACTTC. Translation gives CASRDGQGTEQYF.

In this sample, this clone turned up once. This chain links TRBV15 with TRBJ2-7; TRBD1 aligns across 7 bases. This CDR3 has 15 residues. Germline assignment: CDR1 LNHNV and CDR2 YYDKDF (reference sequence). V lost 3 bases, J lost 6 bases, and 11 bases stayed unmatched. CDR3 in amino acids: CATSSLQGKIGEQYF. The CDR3 DNA sequence: TGTGCCACCAGCAGCCTACAGGGGAAGATTGGCGAGCAGTACTTC.

This sequence joins TRBV12-3 or TRBV12-4 and TRBJ2-1, with D perhaps TRBD2 (5 bases). The CDR3 is made up of 13 amino acids. Trimming shortened V by 2 bases and J by 10 bases, and 12 bases separated the two germline ends. The CDR3 DNA reads as TGTGCCAGCAGTTTATTGGATGGCGGGGAGCAGTTCTTC. It translates to CASSLLDGGEQFF.

The chain recombines TRBV12-5 with TRBJ1-5; tentative D call: TRBD1 (5 bases). CDR1 is LGHNT and CDR2 is FRNRAP in the germline V gene. The V end lost 7 bases, the J end lost 6 bases, and 7 bases lay between the germline ends. The CDR3 extends over 11 amino acids. This chain's CDR3 is CASARGQPQHF. CDR3 DNA sequence: TGTGCTAGTGCAAGGGGTCAGCCCCAGCATTTT.

A word on this clone: An end of the junction differs from the germline gene, which may be a read error. The chain carries TRBV9 and TRBJ1-2, with D uncertain. The CDR3 consists of 13 residues. Germline V gene sequence: CDR1 SGDLS, CDR2 YYNGEE. The CDR3 DNA sequence: TGTGCCAGCAGCAACCCAGTTAACTATGGCCACACCTTC. Protein: CASSNPVNYGHTF.

The rearrangement uses TRBV6-5 and TRBJ2-5, with TRBD2 as a possible D gene (6 bases). This CDR3 is built from 13 residues. Germline-derived CDR1 and CDR2 are MNHEY and SVGAGI. V was shortened by 6 bases and J by 6 bases, with 14 bases between the two germline ends. As DNA, the CDR3 is TGTGCCAGCAGGACTAGTTTGTTGAAGACCCAGTACTTC. This encodes CASRTSLLKTQYF.

V is TRBV18 and J is TRBJ1-2, with a possible D match to TRBD1 (5 bases). Per the germline V gene, CDR1 is KGHSH and CDR2 is LQKENI. Trimming left V 5 bases short and J 1 base short, with 14 bases between. CDR3 length equals 15 residues. In DNA, the CDR3 is TGTGCCAGCTCAGCAGACAGCCAGAATAACTATGGCTACACCTTC. Translation: CASSADSQNNYGYTF.

V usage is TRBV5-1 and J usage is TRBJ1-1; D remains unclear. V gave up 3 bases and J gave up 6 bases, with 12 bases separating them. The germline V gene has CDR1 SGHRS and CDR2 YFSETQ. The CDR3 loop spans 13 amino acids. CDR3 in DNA: TGCGCCAGCAGCTCCCTATTTCAGTCTGAAGCTTTCTTT. Translation gives CASSSLFQSEAFF. The variable domain in full, with the rest retrieved from reference TRBV5-1 and TRBJ1-1, is KAGVTQTPRYLIKTRGQQVTLSCSPISGHRSVSWYQQTPGQGLQFLFEYFSETQRNKGNFPGRFSGRQFSNSRSEMNVSTLELGDSALYLCASSSLFQSEAFFGQGTRLTVV.

The V gene is TRBV7-9, the J gene TRBJ1-5; 7 nucleotides align to TRBD1. The V gene's germline CDR1 is SEHNR and CDR2 FQNEAQ (reference sequence). There are 14 residues in the CDR3. V shed 5 bases and J 0 bases; nucleotides not matched to a gene: 1. The CDR3 sequence is CASSPGGSNQPQHF. For the CDR3, the DNA is TGTGCCAGCAGCCCAGGGGGTAGCAATCAGCCCCAGCATTTT.

V is TRBV10-1 and J is TRBJ2-5; D might be TRBD1 (6 bases). Trimming left V 8 bases short and J 3 bases short, with 13 bases between. This CDR3 contains 13 residues. Germline V gene data show CDR1 as WNHNN and CDR2 as SYGVQD (reference sequence). CDR3 sequence (DNA): TGCGCCAGCGAAAAGACAGGAGAAGAGACCCAGTACTTC. Encoded protein: CASEKTGEETQYF.

V and J are TRBV15 and TRBJ1-1; D unresolved. The CDR3 covers 15 residues. Germline CDR1 LNHNV, CDR2 YYDKDF (reference sequence). The V and J ends lost 0 bases and 2 bases respectively, with 10 bases between them. In DNA, the CDR3 is TGTGCCACCAGCAGAGAGCCGGTTTACAACACTGAAGCTTTCTTT. Translating it yields CATSREPVYNTEAFF.

The chain has TRBV27 and TRBJ2-3; tentatively, D is TRBD1 (6 bases). CDR1 and CDR2 (germline): MNHEY, SMNVEV (reference sequence). The V gene lost 6 bases and the J gene lost 2 bases, with 18 bases spanning the gap. This CDR3 region has 16 residues. CDR3 sequence reads: CASSPLDRTDTDTQYF. The CDR3, as DNA: TGTGCCAGCAGCCCCCTCGACAGGACCGACACAGATACGCAGTATTTT.

This chain uses TRBV29-1 with TRBJ2-7; 7 nucleotides match TRBD1. The V segment lost 6 bases and the J segment 3 bases; nucleotides outside the gene matches: 2. The CDR3 length is 11 residues. Germline-derived CDR1 and CDR2 are SQVTM and ANQGSEA. The CDR3 DNA is TGCAGCGTCGACAGGGACTACGAGCAGTACTTC. It encodes CSVDRDYEQYF.

The chain employs TRBV11-2 and TRBJ1-1, with D maybe TRBD1 (5 bases). The CDR3 has 13 residues. V shed 5 bases and J shed 8 bases, with 15 bases lying between them. Germline loops: CDR1 SGHAT, CDR2 FQNNGV. The CDR3 coding sequence is TGTGCCAGCAGCCCCGACCTCCGGGGGGAAGCTTTCTTT. Translating it yields CASSPDLRGEAFF.

The J gene is TRBJ1-5, the V gene TRBV21-1. TRBV21-1 is noted as a pseudogene. This CDR3 has 15 amino acids. CDR3 sequence (DNA): TGTGCCAAGCGGGCAGTTGTCTGTAGCAATCAGCCCCAGCATTTT. Protein: CAKRAVVCSNQPQHF.

J is TRBJ2-7 and V is TRBV4-1; D remains unclear. The germline CDR1 and CDR2 sequences are MGHRA and YSYEKL. V gave up 0 bases and J gave up 5 bases, with 11 bases separating them. The CDR3 totals 14 residues. CDR3 nucleotides: TGCGCCAGCAGCCAAGAGCTCTATGCCAACGAGCAGTACTTC. This sequence encodes CASSQELYANEQYF.